This is a list of T cell receptor beta chains from one sample in a study of T cells in Graves' hyperthyroidism and ophthalmopathy. TCRdb processed the multiplex PCR reads anew with MiXCR; each CDR3 protein has one entry. The data show 500,000 to 650,000 distinct CDR3 sequences, with roughly 18% seen just once and approximately 15% held by the top ten. Input material: blood. The receptor source for this set is a woman aged 18-29 years with Graves' ophthalmopathy. Both conserved end residues are part of each CDR3. D genes are given only for firm matches. Rows give clone size only sometimes, using once, few, many, or a class for an expanded clone.

clone_size j_call d_call v_call cdr3_aa cdr3_nt
many TRBJ1-1 TRBD1 TRBV28 CASSLARETGKNTEAFF TGTGCCAGCAGTTTGGCCCGCGAGACAGGGAAGAACACTGAAGCTTTCTTT
many TRBJ2-1 TRBD2 TRBV11-2 CASRTIAGGPHNEQFF TGTGCCAGCAGAACGATAGCGGGGGGGCCACACAATGAGCAGTTCTTC
many TRBJ2-7 TRBD2 TRBV20-1 CSARPLRSGSFYEQYF TGCAGTGCTAGGCCTCTTCGTAGCGGGAGCTTCTACGAGCAGTACTTC
- TRBJ2-5 - TRBV7-2 CASTLAPAMKETQYF TGTGCCAGCACTCTAGCGCCTGCGATGAAAGAGACCCAGTACTTC
few TRBJ2-7 TRBD2 TRBV5-1 CASSLGREAYEQYF TGCGCCAGCAGCTTAGGGCGGGAGGCCTACGAGCAGTACTTC
many TRBJ2-1 TRBD1 TRBV29-1 CSGMDRGWGEQFF TGCAGCGGCATGGACAGGGGCTGGGGTGAGCAGTTCTTC
many TRBJ2-3 - TRBV27 CASSLVRRGTDTQYF TGTGCCAGCAGTTTGGTGCGCAGGGGCACAGATACGCAGTATTTT
few TRBJ1-2 - TRBV20-1 CSDGGYTF TGCAGTGATGGGGGCTACACCTTC
- TRBJ1-5 TRBD1 TRBV5-8 CASKLRQGGQPQHF TGTGCCAGCAAGTTGAGACAGGGTGGTCAGCCCCAGCATTTT
many TRBJ1-1 - TRBV2 CASRTVPQIGGAEAFF TGTGCCAGCAGGACGGTCCCCCAGATAGGAGGGGCTGAAGCTTTCTTT
- TRBJ2-2 TRBD1 TRBV10-2 CASSEAGQGNTGELFF TGCGCCAGCAGTGAGGCTGGACAGGGGAACACCGGGGAGCTGTTTTTT
many TRBJ2-1 TRBD2 TRBV11-2 CASSLLAGAVDEQFF TGTGCCAGCAGCTTATTAGCGGGGGCGGTTGATGAGCAGTTCTTC
- TRBJ2-1 TRBD1 TRBV29-1 CSAKRDRADNEQFF TGCAGCGCTAAACGGGACAGGGCGGACAATGAGCAGTTCTTC
- TRBJ2-5 - TRBV6-5 CASSYPTGEQETQYF TGTGCCAGCAGTTACCCCACGGGGGAGCAAGAGACCCAGTACTTC
few TRBJ2-6 - TRBV14 CASSQEQAAGANVLTF TGTGCCAGCAGCCAAGAACAGGCTGCAGGGGCCAACGTCCTGACTTTC
many TRBJ2-1 TRBD1 TRBV28 CASRGRDRITNEQFF TGTGCCAGCAGAGGCCGGGACAGGATTACCAATGAGCAGTTCTTC
few TRBJ1-6 - TRBV19 CASSILQGNSPLHF TGTGCCAGTAGTATCCTCCAGGGAAATTCACCCCTCCACTTT
many TRBJ2-7 TRBD1 TRBV28 CASSDRENFYEQYF TGTGCCAGCAGTGACAGGGAGAACTTCTACGAGCAGTACTTC
once TRBJ2-3 TRBD2 TRBV7-2 CASSLGGTSGRTDTQYF TGTGCCAGCAGCTTGGGCGGGACTAGCGGGCGCACAGATACGCAGTATTTT
few TRBJ2-3 - TRBV5-1 CASSCHTQYF TGCGCCAGCAGCTGCCATACGCAGTATTTT
many TRBJ2-7 - TRBV4-1 CASARIPSYEQYF TGCGCCAGCGCCAGGATTCCGTCCTACGAGCAGTACTTC
many TRBJ1-5 - TRBV30 CAWSEGSNQPQHF TGTGCCTGGAGCGAAGGGAGCAATCAGCCCCAGCATTTT
many TRBJ1-2 - TRBV12-3/TRBV12-4 CASSLFPNYGYTF TGTGCCAGCAGTTTATTCCCTAACTATGGCTACACCTTC
- TRBJ2-6 TRBD1 TRBV29-1 CSVEGGQDSGANVLTF TGCAGCGTTGAGGGCGGACAGGACTCTGGGGCCAACGTCCTGACTTTC
many TRBJ2-5 TRBD2 TRBV10-3 CAISTTSAPETQYF TGTGCCATCAGCACGACTAGCGCGCCGGAGACCCAGTACTTC
many TRBJ2-1 TRBD2 TRBV28 CASSPVAGAYNEQFF TGTGCCAGCAGTCCCGTAGCGGGAGCCTACAATGAGCAGTTCTTC
few TRBJ2-2 TRBD2 TRBV6-1 CASTRGANTGELFF TGTGCCAGCACCCGGGGGGCGAACACCGGGGAGCTGTTTTTT
many TRBJ2-1 TRBD2 TRBV6-1 CASSAGGTSGSHEQFF TGTGCCAGCAGTGCAGGTGGGACTAGCGGGAGCCATGAGCAGTTCTTC
many TRBJ1-1 - TRBV5-1 CASGLAPNTEAFF TGCGCCAGCGGTCTGGCGCCGAACACTGAAGCTTTCTTT
few TRBJ1-5 - TRBV7-8 CASSVTRDPVNQPQHF TGTGCCAGCAGCGTAACCCGGGATCCAGTTAATCAGCCCCAGCATTTT
- TRBJ2-7 TRBD1 TRBV27 CASSLSLQGAYEQYF TGTGCCAGCAGTTTATCCCTTCAGGGGGCCTACGAGCAGTACTTC
- TRBJ1-1 - TRBV29-1 CSVERLTNTEAFF TGCAGCGTTGAGAGACTGACGAACACTGAAGCTTTCTTT
- TRBJ2-3 - TRBV30 CAWSSYADTQYF TGTGCCTGGAGTTCCTACGCAGATACGCAGTATTTT
many TRBJ2-3 TRBD2 TRBV28 CASRPPSGRTDTQYF TGTGCCAGCCGCCCCCCTAGCGGGAGGACAGATACGCAGTATTTT
- TRBJ2-7 TRBD2 TRBV20-1 CIAKLLSSGNSYEQYF TGCATTGCTAAACTACTTTCTAGCGGGAACTCCTACGAGCAGTACTTC
many TRBJ2-3 - TRBV28 CASSHWASTDTQYF TGTGCCAGCAGTCACTGGGCGAGCACAGATACGCAGTATTTT
many TRBJ2-7 - TRBV7-8 CASSLVRTPHYEQYF TGTGCCAGCAGCTTAGTTAGGACCCCGCACTACGAGCAGTACTTC
many TRBJ1-6 TRBD1 TRBV30 CAWSTGGSGPPLHF TGTGCCTGGAGCACAGGGGGCTCGGGTCCACCCCTCCACTTT
- TRBJ1-1 TRBD1 TRBV2 CASSADRVSNTEAFF TGTGCCAGCAGTGCGGACAGGGTCTCGAACACTGAAGCTTTCTTT
- TRBJ1-6 - TRBV6-2/TRBV6-3 CASSSTGDYNSPLHF TGTGCCAGCAGTTCCACCGGGGACTATAATTCACCCCTCCACTTT
few TRBJ1-2 - TRBV12-3/TRBV12-4 CASSPRGIIVWDGYTF TGTGCCAGCAGTCCACGGGGTATCATAGTCTGGGATGGCTACACCTTC
many TRBJ1-5 TRBD1 TRBV28 CASMRQGDQPQHF TGTGCCAGCATGCGACAGGGCGATCAGCCCCAGCATTTT
- TRBJ2-7 TRBD2 TRBV7-2 CASSLGSSGYEQYF TGTGCCAGCAGCTTAGGATCTAGCGGCTACGAGCAGTACTTC
- TRBJ1-1 - TRBV19 CASRLETNTEAFF TGTGCCAGTAGACTCGAAACGAACACTGAAGCTTTCTTT
once TRBJ1-1 - TRBV5-1 CASSQFGRAGLDTEAFF TGCGCCAGCAGTCAATTCGGCAGGGCTGGGCTTGACACTGAAGCTTTCTTT
many TRBJ2-3 TRBD2 TRBV3-1 CASSQDGGGGTDTQYF TGTGCCAGCAGCCAAGATGGCGGGGGGGGCACAGATACGCAGTATTTT
many TRBJ2-1 TRBD2 TRBV20-1 CSATQGLAGGSEQFF TGCAGTGCTACTCAGGGACTAGCGGGAGGCAGTGAGCAGTTCTTC
many TRBJ1-5 - TRBV2 CASSRTSSNQPQHF TGTGCCAGCAGTAGGACATCCAGCAATCAGCCCCAGCATTTT
- TRBJ1-5 - TRBV10-3 CAISENGEVNQPQHF TGTGCCATCAGTGAGAACGGGGAAGTCAATCAGCCCCAGCATTTT